The clone carrying this TCR beta chain has more than one count but fewer than ten. Its antigen is unidentified. Constant-region reverse primers amplified full-length variable regions, followed by semi-nested Nested Universal Primer A PCR. Each CDR3 protein gets one entry after TCRdb re-called the 5' RACE reads with MiXCR. The sample has about 40,000 distinct CDR3 sequences, approximately 17% seen once. The CDR3 is made up of 13 amino acids. The V and J ends lost 6 bases and 1 base respectively, with 6 bases between them. Study conclusions and caveats: Larger-cohort validation covered only one TCR beta V-J rearrangement.

The clonotype was recovered from a female donor with breast cancer. Specimen: naive CD4+ T cells sorted from a lymph node. As for subset: naive CD4+ T cells, CD4+CD45RA+CD25-. The chain recombines TRBV12-3 or TRBV12-4 with TRBJ2-2; tentative D call: TRBD2 (6 bases). This chain's CDR3 is CASRAGNTGELFF. The CDR3, as DNA: TGTGCCAGCAGAGCGGGGAACACCGGGGAGCTGTTTTTT.